The source of this TCR beta chain is a study of radiotherapy plus CTLA-4 blockade in lung cancer. Study-wide context: Around 19% of enrolled patients responded objectively, and over 30% had disease control.

The assay was immunoSEQ multiplex PCR, and TCRdb's table has in-frame clones only and misses some. The data contain roughly 75,000 clones, 84% of them singletons. Lung cancer patients with chemo-refractory metastatic non-small-cell disease were given focal radiation plus CTLA-4 blockade with ipilimumab. As for this clone: Its target is unknown.

Whole-study findings and limits: Alongside interferon-beta, early blood T cell clone dynamics were reportedly the best predictor of response. Blood TCR clones of tumor origin expanded after radiotherapy plus ipilimumab.

CDR1 and CDR2 (germline): MNHNY, SVGAGI (reference sequence). The CDR3 has 15 amino acids. V lost 1 base to trimming and J lost 0 bases, with 7 bases between them. The receptor was derived from a human donor with non-small cell lung cancer who had stable disease on radiotherapy plus ipilimumab. The chain combines TRBV6-6 with TRBJ1-3; D possibly corresponds to TRBD1 (6 bases). The specimen was peripheral blood, collected from a patient treated with radiotherapy plus ipilimumab. CDR3 DNA sequence: TGTGCCAGCAGTTACTACAGGGCCTCTGGAAACACCATATATTTT. This gives the protein CASSYYRASGNTIYF.